This record looks at one T cell receptor beta chain sequence and its context. Its antigen is as yet unknown. Germline CDR1 and CDR2: MDHEN and SYDVKM. Deletions cut 5 bases from V and 2 bases from J, with 15 bases between. The CDR3 runs to 16 residues. This record belongs to a study of T cell responses to AZD1222 COVID-19 vaccine. Study results and caveats: Donors in the cohort were predominantly white British and more often female, and clonal diversity was possibly underestimated. Repertoire collection took place solely once the T cell response had peaked.

Assay: immunoSEQ multiplex PCR; the TCRdb copy retains only in-frame clones and omits some. This table has 100,000 to 150,000 clones, approximately 90% appearing once. J is TRBJ2-2 and V is TRBV28; D call uncertain. This sequence originates from an adult in good health. This material consisted of peripheral blood, taken on day 0 of AZD1222 vaccination. CDR3 in DNA: TGTGCCAGCAGTCCCTTCCTGGTTACCAACACCGGGGAGCTGTTTTTT. It codes for CASSPFLVTNTGELFF.